The source of this T cell receptor (beta chain) is a study of T cell responses to AZD1222 COVID-19 vaccine. The protocol was immunoSEQ multiplex PCR, while the TCRdb copy is restricted to in-frame clones and leaves out a portion. The sample includes under 150,000 clones, almost 95% of them seen just once. Points from the study as a whole: Targeting of unmutated variant regions was reportedly seen in nearly half of spike-specific TCRs.

V was pared by 1 base and J by 8 bases, with 14 bases between. The CDR3 has 14 residues. Germline V gene sequence: CDR1 SEHNR, CDR2 FQNEAQ (reference sequence). To note about this clone: What it binds is unknown.

The clonotype originates from an adult who received the AZD1222 COVID-19 vaccine. The sequences come from peripheral blood, collected 28 days after the second AZD1222 dose. V usage is TRBV7-9 and J usage is TRBJ1-2, with D possibly being TRBD1 (5 bases). The CDR3 here is CASSLVQATGGYTF. CDR3 bases: TGTGCCAGCAGCTTAGTCCAGGCCACAGGCGGCTACACCTTC.